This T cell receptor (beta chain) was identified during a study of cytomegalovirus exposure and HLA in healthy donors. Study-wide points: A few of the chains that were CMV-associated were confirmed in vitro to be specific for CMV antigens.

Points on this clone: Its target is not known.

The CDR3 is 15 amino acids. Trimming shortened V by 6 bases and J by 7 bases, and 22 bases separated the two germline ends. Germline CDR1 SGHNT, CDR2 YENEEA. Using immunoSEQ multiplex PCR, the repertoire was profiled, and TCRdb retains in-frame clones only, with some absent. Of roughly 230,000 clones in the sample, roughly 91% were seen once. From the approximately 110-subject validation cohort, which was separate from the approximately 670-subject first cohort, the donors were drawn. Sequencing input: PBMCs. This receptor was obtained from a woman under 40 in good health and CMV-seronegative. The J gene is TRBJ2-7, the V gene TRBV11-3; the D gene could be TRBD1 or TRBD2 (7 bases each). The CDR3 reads CASSFTGEGMGEQYF. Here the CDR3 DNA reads TGTGCCAGCAGTTTCACAGGGGAGGGGATGGGGGAGCAGTACTTC.